This T cell receptor beta chain stems from a study of T cells after yellow fever vaccination (dated by TCRdb to the late 2010s). Regarding the complete study: The SMART-Seq v4 Ultra Low Input RNA kit was used to prepare libraries from fractions with low cell numbers. Bulk TCR alpha and beta repertoires were sequenced longitudinally to track T-cell clones before and after primary and booster YFV17D yellow fever vaccination. Two healthy male donors, one aged 18 to 30 and one aged 30 to 39 years, made up the cohort. Blood samples were taken at several timepoints before and after primary and secondary immunization, and bulk PBMC replicates and cell subsets were isolated.

This clonotype was detected a few times. Which antigen it targets is not known. No much larger clone is present one base from it, and per-base qualities are unavailable. Synthesis of TCR cDNA relied on 5'RACE template switching, a step that introduced a universal primer site along with unique molecular identifiers. Priming of cDNA synthesis was performed from both the TCR alpha and TCR beta constant segments. Library amplification involved two PCR steps, and the second step added sample barcodes and sequencing adapters. Sequencing of libraries was performed on Illumina HiSeq 2500 (2x100 bp) or NovaSeq (2x150 bp). The authors' pipeline ran thus. MIGEC was used to demultiplex reads and collapse the reads into UMI consensus sequences, and MiXCR was used for V(D)J alignment. Using edgeR on replicate PBMC samples, clonotypes were called vaccine-responding if FDR was below 0.01 and the log2 fold change was above 5 up to day 15. Each bulk clonotype received a CD4 or CD8 identity based on whether the sequenced CD4 or CD8 repertoire contained that clonotype at higher abundance. TCRdb cleaned the public reads at Q25 with fastp, built clones with MiXCR and kept in-frame beta chains. Rows matching on CDR3 protein sequence are summarized as one entry with the most common DNA and genes. The V and J calls shown here were made by TCRdb, not taken from the authors' results. The sample table records 150,000 or so distinct CDR3 sequences; approximately 6.6% of these occur just once. About 0.6% of the sample comes from the top ten.

Taken with the paper, the label for treatment or condition translates to: live attenuated yellow fever vaccine strain. A standard Ficoll-Paque protocol was used to isolate PBMCs from peripheral blood. Dynabeads CD4 and CD8 positive selection kits were used to isolate the CD4 and CD8 T-cell fractions. TriZol was used to extract RNA from bulk PBMCs, CD4 and CD8 fractions, and dextramer-positive and dextramer-negative fractions. What the research found in general, with its limitations: Computational filtering was needed because FACS-sorted repertoires could contain abundant contaminating clonotypes from the bulk population. The study included only two donors, which limits how far the findings can be generalized. Most clones expanded after primary vaccination were re-detected after the booster (almost 97% of CD4 and about 88% of CD8), suggesting broad memory maintenance. A small share of clonotypes was detected in both CD4 and CD8 compartments, with the overlap likely arising from convergent recombination. Compared with the primary T-cell response, the secondary T-cell response was weaker but faster, peaking on day 5 rather than day 15.

This receptor was taken from a man between 25 and 39 years old who received the YFV17D yellow fever vaccine. This specimen consisted of CD4+ T cells sorted from PBMCs, obtained 10 days after the yellow fever booster vaccination.

The CDR3 region has the sequence CAISDSGAYTEAFF. The nucleotide sequence is given as TGTGCCATCAGTGATTCAGGGGCTTACACTGAAGCTTTCTTT. The chain employs TRBV10-3 and TRBJ1-1, and possibly TRBD1, on 6 matching bases. The junction carries 11 bases between V and J, which are trimmed by 3 bases and 3 bases respectively. From the cysteine up to the phenylalanine, the CDR3 has a length of 14 residues. The kept DNA is CDR3 alone, 42 bases in frame from the first base. From the germline V gene, CDR1 is ENHRY and CDR2 is SYGVKD.